This T cell receptor (beta chain) derives from a study of OX40 agonist ivuxolimab in advanced cancers. TCRdb's table, derived via immunoSEQ multiplex PCR, lists solely in-frame clones and lacks some. Of roughly 91,000 clones listed, around 95% are singletons. Germline V gives CDR1 MDHEN, CDR2 SYDVKM. The CDR3 is made up of 15 amino acids. Trimming at V came to 6 bases and at J to 7 bases, leaving 10 bases not matched to a gene. The sequencing used CD4+ or CD8+ T cells sorted from blood, collected in a trial of the OX40 agonist ivuxolimab. The chain couples TRBV28 to TRBJ2-2, with 8 bases that match TRBD2. The receptor was isolated from an adult with an advanced solid tumor such as melanoma, head and neck, liver or kidney cancer. The CDR3 protein is CASRLSGSGGGELFF. Here the CDR3 DNA reads TGTGCCAGCAGACTCAGCGGGAGTGGAGGCGGGGAGCTGTTTTTT.